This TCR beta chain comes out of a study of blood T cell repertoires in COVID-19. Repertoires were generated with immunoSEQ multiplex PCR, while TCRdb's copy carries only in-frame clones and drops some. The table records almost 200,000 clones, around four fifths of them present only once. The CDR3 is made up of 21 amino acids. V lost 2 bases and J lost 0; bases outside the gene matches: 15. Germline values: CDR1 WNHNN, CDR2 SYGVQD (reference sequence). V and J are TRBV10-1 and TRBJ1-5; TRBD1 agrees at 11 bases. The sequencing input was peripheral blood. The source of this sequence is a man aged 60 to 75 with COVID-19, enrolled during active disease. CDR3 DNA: TGCGCCAGCAGTGAGACACAACACCCGGGACAGGGGGATAATAGCAATCAGCCCCAGCATTTT. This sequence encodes CASSETQHPGQGDNSNQPQHF.